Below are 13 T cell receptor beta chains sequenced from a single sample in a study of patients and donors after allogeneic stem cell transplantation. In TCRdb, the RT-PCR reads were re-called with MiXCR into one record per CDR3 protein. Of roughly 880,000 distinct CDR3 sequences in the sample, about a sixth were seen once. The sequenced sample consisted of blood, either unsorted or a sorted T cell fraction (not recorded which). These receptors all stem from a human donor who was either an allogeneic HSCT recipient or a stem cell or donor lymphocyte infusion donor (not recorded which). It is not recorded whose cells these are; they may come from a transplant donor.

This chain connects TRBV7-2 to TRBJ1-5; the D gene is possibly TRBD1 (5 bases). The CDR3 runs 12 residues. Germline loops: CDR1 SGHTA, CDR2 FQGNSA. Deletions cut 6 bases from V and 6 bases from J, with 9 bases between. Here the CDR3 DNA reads TGTGCCAGCAGGGATAGGGGTCAGCCCCAGCATTTT. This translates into CASRDRGQPQHF.

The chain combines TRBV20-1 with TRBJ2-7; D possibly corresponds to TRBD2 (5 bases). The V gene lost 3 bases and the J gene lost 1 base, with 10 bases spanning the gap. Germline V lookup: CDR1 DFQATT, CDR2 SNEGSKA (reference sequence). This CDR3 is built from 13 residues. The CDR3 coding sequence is TGCAGTGCTAGGAGGGCGAGTTCCTACGAGCAGTACTTC. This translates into CSARRASSYEQYF.

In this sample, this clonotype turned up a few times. The CDR3 protein is CASSLEVMTQYF. The CDR3 bases are TGTGCCAGCAGCTTAGAGGTTATGACCCAGTACTTC. This rearrangement joins TRBV7-2 to TRBJ2-5; no clear D. The V gene's germline CDR1 is SGHTA and CDR2 FQGNSA. The CDR3 is 12 amino acids. V was pared by 1 base and J by 7 bases, with 7 bases between.

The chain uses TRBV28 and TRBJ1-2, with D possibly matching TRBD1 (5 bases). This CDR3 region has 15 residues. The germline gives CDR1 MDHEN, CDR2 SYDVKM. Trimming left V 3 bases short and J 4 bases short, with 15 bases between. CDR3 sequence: CASSFPSGVIYGYTF. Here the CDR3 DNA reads TGTGCCAGCAGTTTCCCCTCGGGGGTCATCTATGGCTACACCTTC.

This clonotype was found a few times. CDR3 sequence: CASSSAGLAGVNEQYF. The CDR3 bases are TGTGCCAGCAGTTCCGCGGGACTAGCGGGAGTAAATGAGCAGTACTTC. The chain uses TRBV28 and TRBJ2-7; the match to TRBD2 covers 14 bases. This CDR3 comprises 16 residues. V was pared by 4 bases and J by 7 bases, with 9 bases of the junction left unmatched. Germline lookup yields CDR1 MDHEN and CDR2 SYDVKM.

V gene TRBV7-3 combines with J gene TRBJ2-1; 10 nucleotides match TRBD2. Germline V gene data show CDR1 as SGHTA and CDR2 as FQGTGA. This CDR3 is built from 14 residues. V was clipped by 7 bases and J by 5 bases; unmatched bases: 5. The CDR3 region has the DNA TGTGCCAGCAAGAAGCTAGCGGGAGACAATGAGCAGTTCTTC. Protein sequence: CASKKLAGDNEQFF.

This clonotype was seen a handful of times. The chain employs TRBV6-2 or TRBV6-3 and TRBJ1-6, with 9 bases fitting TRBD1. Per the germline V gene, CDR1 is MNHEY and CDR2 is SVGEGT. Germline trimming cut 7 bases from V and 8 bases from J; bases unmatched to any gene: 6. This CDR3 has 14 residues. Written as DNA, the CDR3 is TGTGCCAGCACCAGAGACAGGGGGTATTCACCCCTCCACTTT. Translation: CASTRDRGYSPLHF.

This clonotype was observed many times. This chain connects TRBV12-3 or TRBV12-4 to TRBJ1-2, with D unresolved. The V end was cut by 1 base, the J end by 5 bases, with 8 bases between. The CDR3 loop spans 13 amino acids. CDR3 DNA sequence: TGTGCCAGCAGTTTAGGGGCCGGATATGGCTACACCTTC. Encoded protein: CASSLGAGYGYTF.

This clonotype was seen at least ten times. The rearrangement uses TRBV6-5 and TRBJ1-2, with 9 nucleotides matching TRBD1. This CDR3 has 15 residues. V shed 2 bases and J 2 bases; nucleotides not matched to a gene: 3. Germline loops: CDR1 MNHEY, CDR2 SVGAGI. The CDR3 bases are TGTGCCAGCAGTTACCGGACAGGGGCCAACTATGGCTACACCTTC. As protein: CASSYRTGANYGYTF.

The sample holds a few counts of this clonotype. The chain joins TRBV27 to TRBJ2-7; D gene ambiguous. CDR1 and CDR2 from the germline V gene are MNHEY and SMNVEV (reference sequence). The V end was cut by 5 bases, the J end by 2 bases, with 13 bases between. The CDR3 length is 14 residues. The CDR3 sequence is CASSPRRVAYEQYF. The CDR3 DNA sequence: TGTGCCAGCAGTCCAAGACGAGTAGCCTACGAGCAGTACTTC.

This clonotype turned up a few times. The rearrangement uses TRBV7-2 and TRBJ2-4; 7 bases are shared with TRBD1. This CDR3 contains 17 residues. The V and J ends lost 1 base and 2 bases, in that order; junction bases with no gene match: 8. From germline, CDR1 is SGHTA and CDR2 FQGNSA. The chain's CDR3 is CASSLGRSGGPKNIQYF. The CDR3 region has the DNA TGTGCCAGCAGCTTAGGGAGGTCAGGGGGACCCAAAAACATTCAGTACTTC.

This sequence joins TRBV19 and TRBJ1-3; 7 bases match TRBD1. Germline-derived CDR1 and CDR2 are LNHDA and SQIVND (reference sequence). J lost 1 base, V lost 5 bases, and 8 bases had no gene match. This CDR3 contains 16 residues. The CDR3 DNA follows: TGTGCCAGTAGTCCCCAACTACAGGGGTCTGGAAACACCATATATTTT. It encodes CASSPQLQGSGNTIYF.

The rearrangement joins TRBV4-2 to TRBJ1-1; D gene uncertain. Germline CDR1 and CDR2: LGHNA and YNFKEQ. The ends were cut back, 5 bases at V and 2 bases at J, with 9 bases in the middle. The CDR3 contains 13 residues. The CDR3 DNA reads TGTGCCAGCAGCGCTTACCTAAACACTGAAGCTTTCTTT. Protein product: CASSAYLNTEAFF.